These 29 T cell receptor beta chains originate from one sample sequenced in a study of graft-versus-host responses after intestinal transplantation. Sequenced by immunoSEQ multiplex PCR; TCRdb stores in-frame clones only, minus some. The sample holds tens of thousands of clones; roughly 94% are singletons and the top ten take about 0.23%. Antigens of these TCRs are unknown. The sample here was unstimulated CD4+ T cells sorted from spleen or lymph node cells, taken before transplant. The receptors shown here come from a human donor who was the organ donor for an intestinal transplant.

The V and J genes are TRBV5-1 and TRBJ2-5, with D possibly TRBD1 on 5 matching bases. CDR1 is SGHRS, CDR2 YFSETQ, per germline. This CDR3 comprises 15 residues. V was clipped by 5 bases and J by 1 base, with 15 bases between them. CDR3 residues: CASSPDSTIQETQYF. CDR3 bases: TGCGCCAGCAGTCCAGACAGCACAATCCAAGAGACCCAGTACTTC.

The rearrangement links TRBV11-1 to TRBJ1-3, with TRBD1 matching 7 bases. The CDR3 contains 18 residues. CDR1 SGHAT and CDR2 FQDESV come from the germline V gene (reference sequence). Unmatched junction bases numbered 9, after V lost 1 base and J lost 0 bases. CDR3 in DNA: TGTGCCAGCAGCTTAGAAGGGATACAGGGGCGCTCTGGAAACACCATATATTTT. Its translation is CASSLEGIQGRSGNTIYF.

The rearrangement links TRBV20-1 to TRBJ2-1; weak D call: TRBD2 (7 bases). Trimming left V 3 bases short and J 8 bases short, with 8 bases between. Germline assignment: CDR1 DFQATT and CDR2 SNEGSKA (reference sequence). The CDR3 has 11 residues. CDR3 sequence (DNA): TGCAGTGCTAGGGGGGGGCATGAGCAGTTCTTC. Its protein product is CSARGGHEQFF.

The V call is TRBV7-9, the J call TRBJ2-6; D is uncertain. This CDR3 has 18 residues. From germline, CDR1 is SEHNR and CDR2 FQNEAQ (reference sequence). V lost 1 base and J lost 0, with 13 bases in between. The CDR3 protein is CASSLVELFGSGANVLTF. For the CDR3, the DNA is TGTGCCAGCAGCTTAGTTGAGTTGTTCGGCTCTGGGGCCAACGTCCTGACTTTC.

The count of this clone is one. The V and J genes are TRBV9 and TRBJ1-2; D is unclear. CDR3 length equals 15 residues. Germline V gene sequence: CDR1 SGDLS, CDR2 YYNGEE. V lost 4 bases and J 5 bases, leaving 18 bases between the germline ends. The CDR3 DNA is TGTGCCAGCAGCCTGCGAGGACTGGCGCAATATGGCTACACCTTC. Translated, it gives CASSLRGLAQYGYTF.

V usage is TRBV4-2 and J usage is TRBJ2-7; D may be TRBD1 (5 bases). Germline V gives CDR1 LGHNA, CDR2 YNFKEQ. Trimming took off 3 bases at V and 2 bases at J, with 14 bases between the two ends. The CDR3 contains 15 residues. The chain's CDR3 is CASSQDITFAYEQYF. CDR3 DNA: TGTGCCAGCAGCCAGGACATCACCTTTGCCTACGAGCAGTACTTC.

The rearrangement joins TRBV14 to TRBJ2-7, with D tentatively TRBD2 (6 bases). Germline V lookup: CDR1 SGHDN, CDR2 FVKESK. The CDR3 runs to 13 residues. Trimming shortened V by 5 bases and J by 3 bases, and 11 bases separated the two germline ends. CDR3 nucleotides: TGTGCCAGCAGCAGGGGAGGAGGCTACGAGCAGTACTTC. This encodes CASSRGGGYEQYF.

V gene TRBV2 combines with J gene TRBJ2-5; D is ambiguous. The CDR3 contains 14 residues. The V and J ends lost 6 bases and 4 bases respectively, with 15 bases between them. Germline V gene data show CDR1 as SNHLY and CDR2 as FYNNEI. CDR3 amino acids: CASRDGPNLETQYF. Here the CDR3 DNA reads TGTGCCAGCAGAGATGGACCGAACCTAGAGACCCAGTACTTC.

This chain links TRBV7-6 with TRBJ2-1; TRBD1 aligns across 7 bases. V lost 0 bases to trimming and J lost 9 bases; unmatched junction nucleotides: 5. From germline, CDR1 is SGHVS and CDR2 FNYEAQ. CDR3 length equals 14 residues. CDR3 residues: CASSLAEGGVEQFF. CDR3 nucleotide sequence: TGTGCCAGCAGCTTAGCGGAAGGGGGCGTTGAGCAGTTCTTC.

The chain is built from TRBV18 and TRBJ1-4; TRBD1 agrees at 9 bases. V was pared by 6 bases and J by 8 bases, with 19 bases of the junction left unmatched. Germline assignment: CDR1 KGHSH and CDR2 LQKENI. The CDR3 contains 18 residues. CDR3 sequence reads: CASSLKSRDRDLREKLFF. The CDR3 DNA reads TGTGCCAGCTCCCTGAAGTCCCGGGACAGGGATCTAAGGGAAAAACTGTTTTTT.

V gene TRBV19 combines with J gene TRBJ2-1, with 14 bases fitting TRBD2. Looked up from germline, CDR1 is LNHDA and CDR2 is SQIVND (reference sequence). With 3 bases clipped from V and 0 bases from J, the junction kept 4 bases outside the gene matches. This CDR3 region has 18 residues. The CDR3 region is CASSMTSGGAGSYNEQFF. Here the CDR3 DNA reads TGTGCCAGTAGTATGACTAGCGGGGGGGCGGGCTCCTACAATGAGCAGTTCTTC.

In DNA, the CDR3 is TGTGCCAGCAGTTTATGGACGGGGGGTACCACAGATACGCAGTATTTT. Residues: CASSLWTGGTTDTQYF. This chain joins TRBV28 and TRBJ2-3; 7 bases map to TRBD2. Unmatched junction bases numbered 5, after V lost 0 bases and J lost 2 bases. CDR3 length equals 16 residues. Per germline, CDR1 MDHEN and CDR2 SYDVKM.

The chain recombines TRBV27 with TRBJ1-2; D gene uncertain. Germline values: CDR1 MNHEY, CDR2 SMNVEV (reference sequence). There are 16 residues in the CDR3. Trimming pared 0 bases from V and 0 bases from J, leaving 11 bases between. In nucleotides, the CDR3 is TGTGCCAGCAGTTTATCTTTTCGGGAGACTAACTATGGCTACACCTTC. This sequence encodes CASSLSFRETNYGYTF.

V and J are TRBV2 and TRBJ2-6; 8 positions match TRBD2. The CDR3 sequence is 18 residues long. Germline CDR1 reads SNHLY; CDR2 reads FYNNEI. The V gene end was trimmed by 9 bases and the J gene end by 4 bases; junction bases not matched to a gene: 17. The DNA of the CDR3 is TGTGCCAGGAAAAAAGGGACGGGGGGGGTGAGGGGGGCCAACGTCCTGACTTTC. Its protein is CARKKGTGGVRGANVLTF.

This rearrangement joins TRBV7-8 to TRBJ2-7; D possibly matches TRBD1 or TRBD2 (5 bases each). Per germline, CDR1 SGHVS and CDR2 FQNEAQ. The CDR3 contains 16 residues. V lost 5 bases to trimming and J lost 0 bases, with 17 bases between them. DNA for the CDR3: TGTGCCAGCAGCCCCACTCGGGGCCCGACCTCCTACGAGCAGTACTTC. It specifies CASSPTRGPTSYEQYF.

CDR3 in amino acids: CASSRIRERETQYF. The CDR3, as DNA: TGTGCCAGCAGCCGAATACGGGAGCGGGAGACCCAGTACTTC. The chain has TRBV7-6 and TRBJ2-5, with a weak D call TRBD2 (6 bases). Trimming cost V 5 bases and J 5 bases, with 15 bases left between them. Looked up from germline, CDR1 is SGHVS and CDR2 is FNYEAQ. This CDR3 has 14 amino acids.

CDR3 sequence (DNA): TGTGCCAGCAGCGCACGACAGGGGGAGGGAGGAAACACCATATATTTT. Amino acid sequence: CASSARQGEGGNTIYF. The J gene is TRBJ1-3, the V gene TRBV7-8, with 9 positions matching TRBD1. The CDR3 consists of 16 residues. Per the germline V gene, CDR1 is SGHVS and CDR2 is FQNEAQ. The V and J ends lost 5 bases and 4 bases, in that order; junction bases with no gene match: 9.

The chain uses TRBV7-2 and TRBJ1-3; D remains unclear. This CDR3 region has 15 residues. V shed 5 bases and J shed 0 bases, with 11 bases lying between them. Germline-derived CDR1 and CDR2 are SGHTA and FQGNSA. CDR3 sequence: CASSPSRSSGNTIYF. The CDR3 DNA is TGTGCCAGCAGCCCTAGTAGGAGCTCTGGAAACACCATATATTTT.

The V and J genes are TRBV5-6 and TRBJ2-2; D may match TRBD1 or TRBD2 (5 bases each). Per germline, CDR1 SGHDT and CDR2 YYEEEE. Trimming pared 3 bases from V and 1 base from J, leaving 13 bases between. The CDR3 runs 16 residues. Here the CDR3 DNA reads TGTGCCAGCAGCTCTAAAATGGGGGTGAACACCGGGGAGCTGTTTTTT. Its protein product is CASSSKMGVNTGELFF.

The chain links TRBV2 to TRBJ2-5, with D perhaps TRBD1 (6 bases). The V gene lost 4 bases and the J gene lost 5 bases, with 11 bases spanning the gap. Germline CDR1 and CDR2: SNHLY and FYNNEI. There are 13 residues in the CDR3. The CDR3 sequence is CASSGGLGETQYF. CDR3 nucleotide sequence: TGTGCCAGCAGTGGGGGGCTGGGGGAGACCCAGTACTTC.

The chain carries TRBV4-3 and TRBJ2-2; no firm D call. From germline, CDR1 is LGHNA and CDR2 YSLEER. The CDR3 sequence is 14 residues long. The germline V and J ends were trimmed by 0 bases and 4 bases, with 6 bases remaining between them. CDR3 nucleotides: TGCGCCAGCAGCCAAGACCACCGCACCGGGGAGCTGTTTTTT. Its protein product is CASSQDHRTGELFF.

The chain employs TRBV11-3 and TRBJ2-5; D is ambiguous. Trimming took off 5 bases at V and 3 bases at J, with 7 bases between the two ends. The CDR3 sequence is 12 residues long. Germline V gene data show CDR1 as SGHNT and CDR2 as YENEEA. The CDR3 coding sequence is TGTGCCAGCAGCCCTAGGGAAGAGACCCAGTACTTC. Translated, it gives CASSPREETQYF.

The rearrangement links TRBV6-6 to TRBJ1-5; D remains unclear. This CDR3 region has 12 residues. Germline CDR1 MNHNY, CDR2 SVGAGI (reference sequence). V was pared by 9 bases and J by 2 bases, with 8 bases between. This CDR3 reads CAREVGNQPQHF. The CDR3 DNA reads TGTGCCAGGGAAGTGGGCAATCAGCCCCAGCATTTT.

This chain's CDR3 is CASSPSGVSYNEQFF. DNA of the CDR3: TGTGCCAGCTCACCAAGCGGGGTCTCCTACAATGAGCAGTTCTTC. The V call is TRBV18, the J call TRBJ2-1; 7 nucleotides agree with TRBD2. The trim removed 2 bases at V and 0 bases at J, leaving 1 base unmatched. Germline V gives CDR1 KGHSH, CDR2 LQKENI. The CDR3 extends over 15 amino acids.

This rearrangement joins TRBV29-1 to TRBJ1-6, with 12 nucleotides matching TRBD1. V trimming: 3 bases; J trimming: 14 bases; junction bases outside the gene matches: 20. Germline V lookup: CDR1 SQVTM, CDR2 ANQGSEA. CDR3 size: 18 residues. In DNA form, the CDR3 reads TGCAGCGTTGATCGTGCGGGGACAGGGGGCGGGGGAAAGCCGGCCCTCCACTTT. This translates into CSVDRAGTGGGGKPALHF.

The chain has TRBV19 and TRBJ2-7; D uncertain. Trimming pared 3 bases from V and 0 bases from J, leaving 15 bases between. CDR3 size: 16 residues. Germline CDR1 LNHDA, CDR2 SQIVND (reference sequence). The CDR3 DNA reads TGTGCCAGTAGTATGGGTCGGGCGTTGAGCTCCTACGAGCAGTACTTC. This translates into CASSMGRALSSYEQYF.

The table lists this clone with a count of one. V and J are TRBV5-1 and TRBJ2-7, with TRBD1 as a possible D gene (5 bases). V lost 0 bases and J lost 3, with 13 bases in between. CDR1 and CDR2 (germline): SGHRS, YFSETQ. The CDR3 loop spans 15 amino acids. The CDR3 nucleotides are TGCGCCAGCAGCTTGGAGGCAGGGATCCTCTACGAGCAGTACTTC. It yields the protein CASSLEAGILYEQYF.

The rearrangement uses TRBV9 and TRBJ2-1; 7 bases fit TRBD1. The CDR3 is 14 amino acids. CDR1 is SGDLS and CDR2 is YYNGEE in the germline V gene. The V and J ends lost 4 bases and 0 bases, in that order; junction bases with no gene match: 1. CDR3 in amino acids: CASSSGGSYNEQFF. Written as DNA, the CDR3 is TGTGCCAGCAGCTCAGGGGGCTCCTACAATGAGCAGTTCTTC.

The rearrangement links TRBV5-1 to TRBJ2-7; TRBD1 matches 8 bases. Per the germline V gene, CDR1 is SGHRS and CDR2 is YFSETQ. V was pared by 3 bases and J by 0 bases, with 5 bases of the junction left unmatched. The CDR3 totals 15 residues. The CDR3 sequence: CASSSLRGRSYEQYF. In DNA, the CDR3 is TGCGCCAGCAGCTCACTCAGGGGGCGCTCCTACGAGCAGTACTTC.